The clone carrying this T cell receptor beta chain appeared a single time. The antigen remains unidentified. The V gene end was trimmed by 4 bases and the J gene end by 6 bases; junction bases not matched to a gene: 3. Germline V gene lookup returns CDR1 SGHRS and CDR2 YFSETQ. The length of the CDR3 is 14 residues. This sample was included in a study of cytomegalovirus exposure and HLA in healthy donors. Study-wide results and caveats: Reports credit the classifier with highly specific, highly sensitive diagnosis of cytomegalovirus status.

Assay used: immunoSEQ multiplex PCR; TCRdb lists only in-frame clones, some missing. Found here are 150,000 to 200,000 clones, approximately 83% of them singletons; the top ten hold 2.5% to 3%. The genes are TRBV5-1 and TRBJ2-1; TRBD1 agrees at 11 bases. The TCR was taken from a woman aged 18-29 years in good health and CMV-seropositive. The source material was PBMCs. The CDR3 DNA follows: TGCGCCAGCAGCATAGGACAGGGGGCCAATGAGCAGTTCTTC. It codes for CASSIGQGANEQFF.